A selection of T cell receptor beta chains follows, all from one sample in a study of shared clonotypes between healthy human individuals. Clones were sequenced by immunoSEQ multiplex PCR, and TCRdb holds only the in-frame ones, with some missing. Of 500,000 to 650,000 clones in the sample, around three quarters were seen once. Sequenced sample: PBMCs. These receptors were taken from a woman aged 40-49 years in good health. Some clones in this sample may be carry-over from other donors' samples. The conserved cysteine and the conserved F or W are not part of the CDR3 here. Clone size is stated in some rows and not others, as once, few, many or a class when expanded.

>12|TRBV11-3|.|TRBJ2-3
ASSLASGTDTQY
>11|TRBV7-9|once|TRBJ1-1
ASSEGLNTEAF
>11|TRBV19|.|TRBJ2-2
ASAGGPRRELF
>12|TRBV2|.|TRBJ2-5
ASSEQGRGETQY
>12|TRBV7-3|.|TRBJ1-1
ASSPTGLNTEAF
>14|TRBV9|once|TRBJ2-1
ASSVGAGGLYNEQF
>14|TRBV5-4|.|TRBJ2-6
ASSGTGFSGANVLT
>13|TRBV7-8|.|TRBJ2-7
ASTSTGGSSYEQY
>12|TRBV27|once|TRBJ2-7
ASSSRTGSYEQY
>11|TRBV19|.|TRBJ1-5
ASGGTGNQPQH
>14|TRBV18|.|TRBJ2-3
ASSPSTTRSTDTQY
>10|TRBV6-1|once|TRBJ1-5
ASNPPNQPQH
>13|TRBV6-1|.|TRBJ2-1
ASSEVLAGGPEQF
>13|TRBV9|.|TRBJ2-5
ASSGTGAHQETQY
>13|TRBV2|.|TRBJ1-1
ASSSPGQGASEAF
>16|TRBV4-1|.|TRBJ2-4
ASSQGQGRSLAKNIQY
>12|TRBV29-1|few|TRBJ2-7
SVGATGANYEQY
>12|TRBV21-1|.|TRBJ1-2
ASSPQGLNYGYT
>10|TRBV30|.|TRBJ1-6
AWSVRFSPLH
>13|TRBV2|.|TRBJ1-4
ASSRRDRSNEKLF
>11|TRBV6-1|.|TRBJ1-1
ASSPRGDTEAF
>12|TRBV11-1|few|TRBJ2-2
ASSRFRGTGELF
>14|TRBV19|.|TRBJ1-1
ASSPGDTMRTSGAF
>15|TRBV7-7|.|TRBJ2-1
ASSLALGWSSYNEQF
>11|TRBV7-8|.|TRBJ2-7
ASNRGGAYEQY
>12|TRBV27|.|TRBJ2-7
ASSRQGESYEQY
>11|TRBV7-2|.|TRBJ2-5
ASSLGVRETQY
>13|TRBV27|.|TRBJ2-7
ASKGALAGKYEQY
>13|TRBV28|few|TRBJ1-2
ATPKRAGTNYGYT